One sample yielded the 9 T cell receptor beta chains listed below, sequenced in a study of breast tumors, draining lymph nodes, adjacent tissues (dated by TCRdb to 2015 to 2016). The lymph node samples were taken from the axillary draining lymph nodes of breast cancer patients. The protocol used for the library was multiplex PCR. Sequencing relied on an Illumina HiSeq 2000. TCRdb reanalyzed the raw reads on its own, using fastp at Q25 for trimming and MiXCR for clone calling, and kept in-frame beta chains. Under each unique CDR3 protein, matching rows form one entry showing the most common genes and DNA. The sample includes about 80,000 distinct CDR3 sequences, with roughly 20% observed a single time. About 2.2% of the sample is in the top ten clones. Sequences were obtained from axillary lymph node tissue. All receptors derive from a female donor with breast cancer. Some clones in this sample may be carry-over from other donors' samples.

At least ten counts were recorded for this clonotype. The chain employs TRBV24-1 and TRBJ2-5, with D maybe TRBD2 (5 bases). Germline loops: CDR1 KGHDR, CDR2 SFDVKD. V dropped 2 bases and J dropped 3 bases, with 15 bases sitting between them. This CDR3 region has 16 residues. CDR3 nucleotides: TGTGCCACCAGTGATTCTTCGACATCCGGGGAAGAGACCCAGTACTTC. This sequence encodes CATSDSSTSGEETQYF.

In this sample, this clonotype turned up many times. V gene TRBV6-2 or TRBV6-3 combines with J gene TRBJ2-1; TRBD1 aligns across 8 bases. V gave up 8 bases and J gave up 4 bases; unmatched junction bases: 10. The CDR3 is 15 residues long. Germline V gene data show CDR1 as MNHEY and CDR2 as SVGEGT. The CDR3 DNA is TGTGCCAGCTGCTCCGGACAGGGTGGTTACAATGAGCAGTTCTTC. This encodes CASCSGQGGYNEQFF.

Points on this clonotype: At one of its ends the junction is not consistent with the germline gene, which may arise from a read error. J is TRBJ2-4 and V is TRBV6-1, with 9 bases identical to TRBD2. Germline-derived CDR1 and CDR2 are MNHNS and SASEGT. CDR3 length: 17 residues. The CDR3 DNA reads as TGTGTCAGCACCGTTTCCACAGCGGGAGGAACCAAAAACATTCAGTACTTC. Its translation: CVSTVSTAGGTKNIQYF.

This rearrangement joins TRBV4-1 to TRBJ2-3; D is possibly TRBD2 (5 bases). The CDR3 totals 16 residues. Germline CDR1 and CDR2: MGHRA and YSYEKL. The germline V and J ends were trimmed by 2 bases and 4 bases, with 16 bases remaining between them. The CDR3 here is CASSQWGSSSSDTQYF. CDR3 DNA: TGCGCCAGCAGCCAATGGGGTAGCTCTAGCTCAGATACGCAGTATTTT.

A note on this clonotype: A much larger clone lies a single base off, so this may be a read error. This chain links TRBV6-5 with TRBJ1-4; D may be TRBD1 (6 bases). Trimming removed 2 bases from V and 14 bases from J, with 21 bases in between. The CDR3 is 15 amino acids. In germline, CDR1 is MNHEY, CDR2 SVGAGI. This CDR3 reads CASSYTRGVVDELFF. The DNA for the CDR3 is TGTGCCAGCAGTTACACCAGGGGTGTTGTTGATGAGCTGTTTTTT.

This clonotype was seen ten or more times. The chain recombines TRBV20-1 with TRBJ2-7; D is possibly TRBD2 (6 bases). This CDR3 comprises 14 residues. Germline-derived CDR1 and CDR2 are DFQATT and SNEGSKA (reference sequence). The V end lost 6 bases, the J end lost 3 bases, and 18 bases lay between the germline ends. The CDR3 here is CSAKRAPVDYEQYF. DNA of the CDR3: TGCAGTGCGAAGCGGGCGCCCGTGGACTACGAGCAGTACTTC.

This clonotype was detected many times. The rearrangement joins TRBV9 to TRBJ2-7; 8 bases fit TRBD2. Germline-derived CDR1 and CDR2 are SGDLS and YYNGEE. The CDR3 is made up of 15 amino acids. The ends lost 0 bases at V and 5 bases at J; junction bases unmatched: 7. The CDR3 protein is CASSVDGRASNEQYF. The DNA of the CDR3 is TGTGCCAGCAGCGTAGACGGGAGGGCCTCTAACGAGCAGTACTTC.

In its sample, this clonotype was seen many times. The CDR3 DNA is TGCGCCAGCAGCTTGCAAGGGGAAGGTACGCAGTATTTT. Residues: CASSLQGEGTQYF. The rearrangement uses TRBV5-1 and TRBJ2-3; D perhaps matches TRBD1 (5 bases). Germline CDR1 SGHRS, CDR2 YFSETQ. The CDR3 totals 13 residues. Trimming cost V 1 base and J 8 bases, with 11 bases left between them.

Ten or more counts support this clonotype. The J gene is TRBJ1-5, the V gene TRBV20-1; a weak D match, TRBD1 (6 bases). In germline, CDR1 is DFQATT, CDR2 SNEGSKA (reference sequence). This CDR3 has 12 residues. The V end was cut by 4 bases, the J end by 2 bases, with 6 bases between. Written as DNA, the CDR3 is TGCAGTGCTACAGGGGGCAATCAGCCCCAGCATTTT. This gives the protein CSATGGNQPQHF.